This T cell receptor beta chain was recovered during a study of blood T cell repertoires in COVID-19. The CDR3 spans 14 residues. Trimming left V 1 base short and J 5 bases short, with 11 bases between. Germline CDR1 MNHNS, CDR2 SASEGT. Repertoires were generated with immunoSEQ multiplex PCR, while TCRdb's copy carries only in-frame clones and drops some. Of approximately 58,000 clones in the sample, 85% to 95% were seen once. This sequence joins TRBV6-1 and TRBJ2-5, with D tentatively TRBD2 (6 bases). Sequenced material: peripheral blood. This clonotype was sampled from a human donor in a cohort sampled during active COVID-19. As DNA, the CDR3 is TGTGCCAGCAGTGAAGGGGGGACTTGGGAGACCCAGTACTTC. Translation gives CASSEGGTWETQYF.